A single sample gave rise to the 4 T cell receptor beta chains below, sequenced in a study of T cell clones after liver transplantation. The repertoire was sequenced with immunoSEQ multiplex PCR; TCRdb's copy has only in-frame clones and lacks some. Among fewer than 65,000 clones listed, roughly 90% were seen once. Source: CD8+ T cells from blood, taken 12 months after liver transplant. Receptors originate from a human patient who received a liver transplant. The graft donor may have contributed some T cells.

The chain combines TRBV29-1 with TRBJ2-1; D assignment may be TRBD1 or TRBD2 (5 bases each). CDR3 length equals 10 residues. The germline V gene encodes CDR1 SQVTM and CDR2 ANQGSEA. Trimming shortened V by 3 bases and J by 15 bases, and 12 bases separated the two germline ends. The CDR3 coding sequence is TGCAGCGTTGACAGGGAGAGTGGGTTCTTC. Translation gives CSVDRESGFF.

CDR3 DNA sequence: TGTGCCAGCAGTTTGGCCGGATCCTACGAGCAGTACTTC. Amino acid sequence: CASSLAGSYEQYF. The J gene is TRBJ2-7, the V gene TRBV28; the D is unclear. V was trimmed by 3 bases and J by 1 base, leaving 7 bases between them. The V gene's germline CDR1 is MDHEN and CDR2 SYDVKM. The CDR3 is 13 amino acids.

The rearrangement joins TRBV19 to TRBJ1-2, with D perhaps matching TRBD1 (5 bases). The CDR3 length is 17 residues. Germline V gene data show CDR1 as LNHDA and CDR2 as SQIVND (reference sequence). V was cut by 2 bases and J by 4 bases, with 20 bases left in between. The CDR3 spells CASSISVGPGTFYGYTF. CDR3 coding DNA: TGTGCCAGTAGTATATCAGTGGGCCCTGGGACGTTCTATGGCTACACCTTC.

The rearrangement links TRBV19 to TRBJ1-1, with a weak D call TRBD1 (6 bases). Per germline, CDR1 LNHDA and CDR2 SQIVND (reference sequence). V gave up 9 bases and J gave up 4 bases, with 18 bases separating them. CDR3 size: 14 residues. CDR3 coding DNA: TGTGCCAGCGCCCACAGGGCTTTAGGCACTGAAGCTTTCTTT. It translates to CASAHRALGTEAFF.